These 23 T cell receptor beta chains share one sample of origin, sequenced in a study of vaccination and CD4 T cells after COVID-19. Cultured CD4+ T-cell DNA underwent Oncomine TCR Beta short-read sequencing. TCRdb called the PCR reads again in MiXCR, with one record for every CDR3 protein. The sample carries 14,000 to 15,000 distinct CDR3 sequences, about 25% recorded once. The sample's treatment: roughly 10-day PBMC culture with coronavirus spike peptide pools or control peptides (ViraFEST assay). No antigen is known for these receptors. What was sequenced was cultured CD4+ T cells from blood. All receptors derive from a human donor with COVID-19.

This clonotype has only a few counts. This chain connects TRBV1 to TRBJ1-3; the table names TRBD1, a call not compared with the DNA. TRBV1 is described as a pseudogene. This CDR3 region has 14 residues. CDR3 amino acids: CTSKDWTAGNTIYF. Here the CDR3 DNA reads TGCACCAGCAAGGACTGGACAGCTGGAAACACCATATATTTT.

This rearrangement joins TRBV6-5 to TRBJ1-2; 7 nucleotides agree with TRBD1. In germline, CDR1 is MNHEY, CDR2 SVGAGI. The CDR3 consists of 14 residues. Trimming cost V 2 bases and J 6 bases; bases outside gene matches: 6. As DNA, the CDR3 is TGTGCCAGCAGTTACGGCAGGGGGGCCCATGGCTACACCTTC. It yields the protein CASSYGRGAHGYTF.

A few counts support this clonotype. The chain recombines TRBV19 with TRBJ1-2; 7 nucleotides line up with TRBD1. This CDR3 is 16 amino acids long. Germline loops: CDR1 LNHDA, CDR2 SQIVND (reference sequence). The V and J ends lost 3 bases and 4 bases, in that order; junction bases with no gene match: 11. The DNA for the CDR3 is TGTGCCAGTAGTATTGGAGGGCAGGGGGGGATCTATGGCTACACCTTC. Protein sequence: CASSIGGQGGIYGYTF.

This clonotype turned up a few times. V gene TRBV6-5 combines with J gene TRBJ1-4; 11 nucleotides match TRBD1. Germline V gene data show CDR1 as MNHEY and CDR2 as SVGAGI. With 4 bases clipped from V and 5 bases from J, the junction kept 12 bases outside the gene matches. This CDR3 is 18 amino acids long. CDR3 sequence (DNA): TGTGCCAGCAGTTCGAAACGGGACAGGGGGTCCTCGAATGAAAAACTGTTTTTT. It encodes CASSSKRDRGSSNEKLFF.

This clonotype was picked up a small number of times. CDR3: CASSATGLGYTF. CDR3 DNA sequence: TGTGCCAGCAGTGCCACAGGACTTGGCTACACCTTC. V is TRBV25-1 and J is TRBJ1-2; D possibly corresponds to TRBD1 (5 bases). V shed 4 bases and J shed 7 bases, with 10 bases lying between them. The germline V gene encodes CDR1 MGHDK and CDR2 SYGVNS. The CDR3 is 12 residues long.

This clonotype was seen only a few times. J is TRBJ1-1 and V is TRBV19; D is perhaps TRBD1 (5 bases). CDR1 and CDR2 (germline): LNHDA, SQIVND (reference sequence). The CDR3 is 12 amino acids. The V and J ends lost 9 bases and 10 bases respectively, with 18 bases between them. Here the CDR3 reads CASQEGGAPAFF. The CDR3 DNA reads TGTGCCAGCCAAGAGGGAGGGGCACCAGCTTTCTTT.

Only a few counts were recorded for this clonotype. The chain uses TRBV27 and TRBJ1-6, with a weak D call TRBD1 (5 bases). The V gene's germline CDR1 is MNHEY and CDR2 SMNVEV (reference sequence). The CDR3 is 16 residues long. Trimming shortened V by 5 bases and J by 4 bases, and 15 bases separated the two germline ends. CDR3 bases: TGTGCCAGCAGTCCATACCGGGGCGCTTATAATTCACCCCTCCACTTT. This sequence encodes CASSPYRGAYNSPLHF.

This chain uses TRBV19 with TRBJ2-5; 7 positions agree with TRBD2. CDR3 length equals 16 residues. Germline V lookup: CDR1 LNHDA, CDR2 SQIVND (reference sequence). The ends lost 5 bases at V and 5 bases at J; junction bases unmatched: 14. The CDR3 reads CASSEAGRGTGETQYF. The CDR3 DNA follows: TGTGCCAGTAGTGAAGCGGGGCGGGGAACGGGGGAGACCCAGTACTTC.

The chain couples TRBV2 to TRBJ1-2; tentative D call: TRBD1 (5 bases). This CDR3 comprises 13 residues. V lost 2 bases and J 3 bases, leaving 7 bases between the germline ends. Germline V gives CDR1 SNHLY, CDR2 FYNNEI. CDR3 loop: CASSEQGDYGYTF. As DNA, the CDR3 is TGTGCCAGCAGTGAACAGGGAGACTATGGCTACACCTTC.

This clonotype has only a few counts. The V call is TRBV19, the J call TRBJ2-5, with TRBD2 identical over 9 bases. The CDR3 contains 14 residues. The V gene's germline CDR1 is LNHDA and CDR2 SQIVND (reference sequence). V was pared by 5 bases and J by 4 bases, with 5 bases of the junction left unmatched. The CDR3 is CASSGGLATETQYF. In DNA, the CDR3 is TGTGCCAGTAGTGGGGGACTAGCCACAGAGACCCAGTACTTC.

The DNA for the CDR3 is TGTGCCAGCGGCAGTCCAGCACGGGGCGAAGGGACCCAGTACTTC. This translates into CASGSPARGEGTQYF. The chain combines TRBV21-1 with TRBJ2-5; the D call of TRBD1 is as the table states it, not checked on the DNA. TRBV21-1 is a documented pseudogene. This CDR3 is built from 15 residues.

This clonotype came up once. V usage is TRBV5-1 and J usage is TRBJ1-1, with D unresolved. V was cut by 0 bases and J by 0 bases, with 9 bases left in between. The CDR3 extends over 15 amino acids. Germline V gene sequence: CDR1 SGHRS, CDR2 YFSETQ. CDR3 residues: CASSLDVGLNTEAFF. The CDR3 DNA sequence: TGCGCCAGCAGCTTGGACGTCGGGTTGAACACTGAAGCTTTCTTT. The full variable domain, its missing parts supplied by reference TRBV5-1 and TRBJ1-1, is KAGVTQTPRYLIKTRGQQVTLSCSPISGHRSVSWYQQTPGQGLQFLFEYFSETQRNKGNFPGRFSGRQFSNSRSEMNVSTLELGDSALYLCASSLDVGLNTEAFFGQGTRLTVV.

The V and J genes are TRBV19 and TRBJ2-7; no reliable D call. Germline lookup yields CDR1 LNHDA and CDR2 SQIVND (reference sequence). V shed 6 bases and J shed 0 bases, with 18 bases lying between them. The CDR3 totals 16 residues. CDR3 coding DNA: TGTGCCAGTAGCCAGATCCCAGGCAGAGGCTCCTACGAGCAGTACTTC. This sequence encodes CASSQIPGRGSYEQYF.

The J gene is TRBJ2-5, the V gene TRBV6-1, with 9 bases matching TRBD2. The CDR3 is 14 residues long. J was trimmed by 5 bases and V by 10 bases; bases with no gene match: 11. CDR1 is MNHNS and CDR2 is SASEGT in the germline V gene. The CDR3 DNA follows: TGTGCCACACGACGAGCGGGGGGCCGGGAGACCCAGTACTTC. Protein: CATRRAGGRETQYF.

The chain combines TRBV19 with TRBJ2-7; TRBD2 is a possible D gene (5 bases). This CDR3 has 14 amino acids. Germline V gene data show CDR1 as LNHDA and CDR2 as SQIVND (reference sequence). Trimming took 3 bases from V and 0 from J, leaving 9 bases between them. The DNA of the CDR3 is TGTGCCAGTAGTATTAGGGCGGGCTCCTACGAGCAGTACTTC. This sequence encodes CASSIRAGSYEQYF.

The CDR3 sequence is CASSLLGARGYTF. In DNA form, the CDR3 reads TGTGCCAGCAGTTTACTGGGGGCGCGAGGCTACACCTTC. The chain carries TRBV12-3 or TRBV12-4 and TRBJ1-2; perhaps TRBD1 as D (6 bases). This CDR3 is 13 amino acids long. V was clipped by 2 bases and J by 8 bases, with 12 bases between them.

This clonotype was picked up a small number of times. V and J are TRBV20-1 and TRBJ2-3, with 7 bases aligning to TRBD1. The CDR3 totals 13 residues. The junction had 5 bases not matched to a gene; V was cut back by 4 bases and J by 4 bases. CDR1 DFQATT and CDR2 SNEGSKA come from the germline V gene (reference sequence). The DNA for the CDR3 is TGCAGTGCTAAACAGGGGAAGCCAGATACGCAGTATTTT. This translates into CSAKQGKPDTQYF.

V is TRBV11-3 and J is TRBJ1-1, with D unclear. Trimming stripped 3 bases from V and 3 bases from J, with 8 bases between. This CDR3 is 13 amino acids long. CDR1 SGHNT and CDR2 YENEEA come from the germline V gene. The CDR3 nucleotides read TGTGCCAGCAGCTTTATGTGGGACACTGAAGCTTTCTTT. Protein product: CASSFMWDTEAFF. The variable domain in full, completed from reference TRBV11-3 and TRBJ1-1, reads EAGVVQSPRYKIIEKKQPVAFWCNPISGHNTLYWYLQNLGQGPELLIRYENEEAVDDSQLPKDRFSAERLKGVDSTLKIQPAELGDSAVYLCASSFMWDTEAFFGQGTRLTVV.

In this sample, this clonotype turned up a few times. The chain couples TRBV7-2 to TRBJ1-3; D is perhaps TRBD1 (5 bases). CDR1 is SGHTA, CDR2 FQGNSA, per germline. The CDR3 contains 16 residues. V was trimmed by 0 bases and J by 4 bases, leaving 13 bases between them. The CDR3 loop reads CASSLAGPGSGNTIYF. The CDR3 bases are TGTGCCAGCAGCTTAGCCGGCCCAGGGTCGGGAAACACCATATATTTT.

This clonotype was seen more than once but under ten times. The rearrangement uses TRBV20-1 and TRBJ1-2; 10 bases match TRBD1. This CDR3 has 13 residues. Germline-derived CDR1 and CDR2 are DFQATT and SNEGSKA (reference sequence). V shed 6 bases, J shed 3 bases, and the junction held 4 bases outside the gene matches. CDR3 residues: CSAGDRGDYGYTF. In DNA, the CDR3 is TGCAGTGCCGGGGACAGGGGAGACTATGGCTACACCTTC.

This clonotype came up a few times. The rearrangement joins TRBV19 to TRBJ2-5; 7 nucleotides align to TRBD1. The CDR3 totals 16 residues. Germline values: CDR1 LNHDA, CDR2 SQIVND (reference sequence). The V gene end was trimmed by 4 bases and the J gene end by 5 bases; junction bases not matched to a gene: 13. The CDR3 region is CASSTDRAPGGETQYF. CDR3 in DNA: TGTGCCAGTAGTACCGACAGGGCACCAGGCGGGGAGACCCAGTACTTC.

The genes are TRBV2 and TRBJ2-1; perhaps TRBD1 as D (6 bases). The CDR3 length is 13 residues. The germline V gene encodes CDR1 SNHLY and CDR2 FYNNEI. V lost 4 bases, J lost 8 bases, and 12 bases lay in between. Here the CDR3 reads CASSAQGMDEQFF. In DNA form, the CDR3 reads TGTGCCAGCAGTGCGCAGGGGATGGATGAGCAGTTCTTC.

This clonotype came up a few times. This chain links TRBV5-4 with TRBJ2-5, with TRBD1 matching 8 bases. Losses at the gene ends were 0 bases for V and 2 bases for J; bases not matched to a gene: 3. Germline CDR1 and CDR2: SGHNT and YYREEE (reference sequence). This CDR3 region has 15 residues. CDR3 loop: CASSLARDRQETQYF. CDR3 sequence (DNA): TGTGCCAGCAGCTTGGCGAGGGACAGGCAAGAGACCCAGTACTTC.